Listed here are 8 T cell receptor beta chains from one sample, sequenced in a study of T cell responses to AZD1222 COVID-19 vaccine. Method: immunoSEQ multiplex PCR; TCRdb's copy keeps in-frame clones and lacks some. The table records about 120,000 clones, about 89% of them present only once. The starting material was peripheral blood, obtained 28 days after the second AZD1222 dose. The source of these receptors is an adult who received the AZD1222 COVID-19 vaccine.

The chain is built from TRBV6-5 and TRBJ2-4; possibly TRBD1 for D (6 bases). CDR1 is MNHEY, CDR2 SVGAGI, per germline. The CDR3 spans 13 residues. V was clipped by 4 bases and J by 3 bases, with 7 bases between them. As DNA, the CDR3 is TGTGCCAGCAGTTGGGACATCAAAAACATTCAGTACTTC. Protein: CASSWDIKNIQYF.

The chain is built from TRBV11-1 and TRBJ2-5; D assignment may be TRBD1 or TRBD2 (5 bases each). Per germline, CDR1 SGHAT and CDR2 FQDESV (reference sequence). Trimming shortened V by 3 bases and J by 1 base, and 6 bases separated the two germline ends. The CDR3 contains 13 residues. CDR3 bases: TGTGCCAGCAGCTTGGGGGTCCAAGAGACCCAGTACTTC. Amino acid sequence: CASSLGVQETQYF.

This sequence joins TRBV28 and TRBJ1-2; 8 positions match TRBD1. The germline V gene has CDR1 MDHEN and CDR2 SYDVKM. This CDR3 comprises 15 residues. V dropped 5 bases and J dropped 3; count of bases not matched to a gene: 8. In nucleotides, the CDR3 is TGTGCCAGCAGTCCCGGACAGGGCCCATACTATGGCTACACCTTC. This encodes CASSPGQGPYYGYTF.

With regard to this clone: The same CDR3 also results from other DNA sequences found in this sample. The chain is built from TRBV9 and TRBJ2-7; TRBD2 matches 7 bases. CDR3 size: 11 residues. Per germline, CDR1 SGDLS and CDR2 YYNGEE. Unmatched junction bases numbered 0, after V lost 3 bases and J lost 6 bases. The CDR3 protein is CASSAGGEQYF. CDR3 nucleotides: TGTGCCAGCAGCGCGGGGGGCGAGCAGTACTTC.

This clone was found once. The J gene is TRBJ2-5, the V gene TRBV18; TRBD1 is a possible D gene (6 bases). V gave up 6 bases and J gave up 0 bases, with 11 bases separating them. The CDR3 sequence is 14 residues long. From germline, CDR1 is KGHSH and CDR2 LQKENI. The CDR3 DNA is TGTGCCAGCTCGCGAGGACAGCACCAAGAGACCCAGTACTTC. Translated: CASSRGQHQETQYF. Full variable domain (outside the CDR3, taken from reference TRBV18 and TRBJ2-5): NAGVMQNPRHLVRRRGQEARLRCSPMKGHSHVYWYRQLPEEGLKFMVYLQKENIIDESGMPKERFSAEFPKEGPSILRIQQVVRGDSAAYFCASSRGQHQETQYFGPGTRLLVL.

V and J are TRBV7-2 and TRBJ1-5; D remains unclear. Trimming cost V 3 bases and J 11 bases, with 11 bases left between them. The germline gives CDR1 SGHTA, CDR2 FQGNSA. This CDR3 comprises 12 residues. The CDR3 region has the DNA TGTGCCAGCAGCTTGGGGTCACTGTCCCAGCATTTT. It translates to CASSLGSLSQHF.

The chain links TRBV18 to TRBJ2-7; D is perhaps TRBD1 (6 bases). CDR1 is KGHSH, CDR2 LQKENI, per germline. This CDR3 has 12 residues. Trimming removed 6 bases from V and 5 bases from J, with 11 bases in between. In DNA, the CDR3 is TGTGCCAGCTCCCTAAACAGGGACGAGCAGTACTTC. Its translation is CASSLNRDEQYF.

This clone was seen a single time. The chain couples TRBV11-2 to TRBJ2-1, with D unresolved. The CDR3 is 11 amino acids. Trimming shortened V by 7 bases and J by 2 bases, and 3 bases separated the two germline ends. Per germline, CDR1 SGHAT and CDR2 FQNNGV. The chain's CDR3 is CASTTYNEQFF. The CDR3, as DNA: TGTGCCAGCACCACCTACAATGAGCAGTTCTTC.